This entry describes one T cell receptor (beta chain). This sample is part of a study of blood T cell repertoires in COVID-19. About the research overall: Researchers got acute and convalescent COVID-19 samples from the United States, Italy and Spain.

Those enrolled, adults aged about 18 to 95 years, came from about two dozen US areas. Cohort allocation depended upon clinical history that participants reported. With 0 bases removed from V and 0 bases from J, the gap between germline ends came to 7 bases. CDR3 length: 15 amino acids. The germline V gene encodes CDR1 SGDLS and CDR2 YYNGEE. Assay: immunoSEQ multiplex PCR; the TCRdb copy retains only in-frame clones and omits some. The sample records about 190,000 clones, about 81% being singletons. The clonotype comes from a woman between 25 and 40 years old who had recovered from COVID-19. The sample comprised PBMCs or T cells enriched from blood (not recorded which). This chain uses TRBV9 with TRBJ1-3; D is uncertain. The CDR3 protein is CASSVDPYSGNTIYF. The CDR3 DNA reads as TGTGCCAGCAGCGTAGATCCCTACTCTGGAAACACCATATATTTT.